Listed below are T cell receptor beta chains from one sample, sequenced in a study of Tregs in tolerant kidney transplant recipients. Here immunoSEQ multiplex PCR was the method, and the copy in TCRdb shows in-frame clones only, minus some. The sample includes approximately 60,000 clones, around four fifths of them seen just once. What was sequenced was CD4+ T cells from blood. All receptors come from a human donor in good health. Both conserved end residues are part of each CDR3. Fields, in order: D gene, clone size, V gene, J gene, CDR3 protein, CDR3 DNA. A D gene is named only where the DNA matches it firmly. Size values are once, few and many counts, or a class for expanded clones, and some rows have none.

D gene: -
clone size: -
V gene: TRBV7-2
J gene: TRBJ1-3
CDR3 protein: CASSLEEGSGNTIYF
CDR3 DNA: TGTGCCAGCAGCTTAGAAGAGGGGTCTGGAAACACCATATATTTT

D gene: TRBD1
clone size: -
V gene: TRBV15
J gene: TRBJ2-7
CDR3 protein: CATSRDRQGGYEQYF
CDR3 DNA: TGTGCCACCAGCAGAGATCGACAGGGTGGATACGAGCAGTACTTC

D gene: -
clone size: -
V gene: TRBV18
J gene: TRBJ1-6
CDR3 protein: CASSPGPLTGSYNSPLHF
CDR3 DNA: TGTGCCAGCTCACCAGGGCCTCTCACTGGGTCCTATAATTCACCCCTCCACTTT

D gene: -
clone size: -
V gene: TRBV5-6
J gene: TRBJ1-5
CDR3 protein: CASSFGENQPQHF
CDR3 DNA: TGTGCCAGCAGCTTTGGGGAGAATCAGCCCCAGCATTTT

D gene: -
clone size: -
V gene: TRBV11-3
J gene: TRBJ2-7
CDR3 protein: CASSLALSQTYEQYF
CDR3 DNA: TGTGCCAGCAGCTTAGCCTTGTCGCAGACCTACGAGCAGTACTTC

D gene: TRBD1
clone size: -
V gene: TRBV19
J gene: TRBJ1-4
CDR3 protein: CASSTENWDRTILFF
CDR3 DNA: TGTGCCAGTAGTACCGAGAACTGGGACAGGACGATACTGTTTTTT

D gene: -
clone size: -
V gene: TRBV6-6
J gene: TRBJ1-1
CDR3 protein: CASSFRDAEAFF
CDR3 DNA: TGTGCCAGCAGTTTCAGGGACGCTGAAGCTTTCTTT

D gene: -
clone size: -
V gene: TRBV25-1
J gene: TRBJ2-5
CDR3 protein: CASSVSRDETQYF
CDR3 DNA: TGTGCCAGCAGTGTATCCAGGGACGAGACCCAGTACTTC

D gene: -
clone size: -
V gene: TRBV5-4
J gene: TRBJ1-2
CDR3 protein: CASSLEGLYGYTF
CDR3 DNA: TGTGCCAGCAGCTTGGAGGGCCTCTATGGCTACACCTTC

D gene: -
clone size: once
V gene: TRBV21-1
J gene: TRBJ2-3
CDR3 protein: CASSSSPRTPDTQYF
CDR3 DNA: TGTGCCAGCAGCTCCTCGCCTCGGACCCCAGATACGCAGTATTTT

D gene: -
clone size: -
V gene: TRBV30
J gene: TRBJ1-1
CDR3 protein: CAWSARWTEAFF
CDR3 DNA: TGTGCCTGGAGTGCCCGGTGGACTGAAGCTTTCTTT